The 9 T cell receptor beta chains given below trace back to one sample, sequenced in a study of Tregs in tolerant kidney transplant recipients. Mixed chimerism was transient after nonmyeloablative marrow transplants from related graft donors. TCRdb keeps only in-frame clones here, not all; method: immunoSEQ multiplex PCR. The table for this sample gives tens of thousands of clones. The material sequenced was CD4+ T cells from blood (PBMCs), taken 24 months after the transplant. The receptors come from a human patient who received a combined kidney and bone marrow transplant. Some T cells may be transferred from the graft donor.

Details on this clone: The missing CDR3 end, 3 residues past where the read stops, is filled in from the germline J gene. The chain recombines TRBV5-1 with TRBJ1-4; no firm D call. V was clipped by 1 base and J by 4 bases, with 14 bases between them. Germline V lookup: CDR1 SGHRS, CDR2 YFSETQ. This CDR3 has 16 residues. CDR3 bases read: TGCGCCAGCAGCTTGTTTTCCGTCACAGTTAATGAAAAA. As protein: CASSLFSVTVNEK. The full CDR3 sequence reads CASSLFSVTVNEKLFF.

Note on this clone: The junction departs from germline at one end; a sequencing error may be responsible. The missing CDR3 end, 3 residues past where the read stops, is filled in from the germline J gene. The same CDR3 is also encoded by other DNA sequences in this sample. V and J are TRBV18 and TRBJ2-7; 7 nucleotides agree with TRBD1. Germline-derived CDR1 and CDR2 are KGHSH and LQKENI. This CDR3 is built from 13 residues. The DNA read from the CDR3 is TGTGCTAGCTCACGCACCGGGACAGCCGAG. Translated, it gives CASSRTGTAE. The complete CDR3 sequence is CASSRTGTAEQYF.

With regard to this clone: The read ends 3 residues early relative to the CDR3; the germline J gene fills the gap. This chain links TRBV14 with TRBJ2-4, with 14 bases matching TRBD2. The CDR3 runs 15 residues. From germline, CDR1 is SGHDN and CDR2 FVKESK. V gave up 3 bases and J gave up 8 bases; unmatched junction bases: 3. The covered CDR3 bases are TGTGCCAGCAGCCAGGGACTAGCGGGAGCATACATT. Translating gives CASSQGLAGAYI. The whole CDR3 region reads CASSQGLAGAYIQYF.

As for this clone: The read stops 3 residues short of the end of the CDR3; the missing end is completed from the germline J gene. The chain uses TRBV4-1 and TRBJ2-7; D possibly corresponds to TRBD2 (6 bases). Germline-derived CDR1 and CDR2 are MGHRA and YSYEKL. Trimming took 3 bases from V and 4 from J, leaving 10 bases between them. CDR3 length: 13 residues. Incomplete CDR3 DNA: TGCGCCAGCAGCCAGAATAGCGGTTACGAG. Its protein product is CASSQNSGYE. The CDR3, in full, reads CASSQNSGYEQYF.

A word on this clone: The read stops 3 residues short of the end of the CDR3; the missing end is completed from the germline J gene. The chain combines TRBV7-2 with TRBJ2-1; D might be TRBD1 (6 bases). Germline CDR1 reads SGHTA; CDR2 reads FQGNSA. The CDR3 consists of 17 residues. The V gene lost 0 bases and the J gene lost 8 bases, with 20 bases spanning the gap. CDR3 DNA (partial): TGTGCCAGCAGCTTAGCGCAGGGGACGAAGGCCGTAGATGAG. Its translation is CASSLAQGTKAVDE. The whole CDR3 protein is CASSLAQGTKAVDEQFF.

About this clone itself: The read finishes 3 residues shy of the CDR3 end, and the germline J gene is used to complete it. The V gene is TRBV5-5, the J gene TRBJ2-5, with D possibly being TRBD2 (7 bases). This CDR3 is 15 amino acids long. The V end was cut by 4 bases, the J end by 5 bases, with 18 bases between. CDR1 and CDR2 from the germline V gene are SGHKS and YYEKEE (reference sequence). CDR3 sequence: CASSPLSGGGETQYF. The covered CDR3 bases are TGTGCCAGCAGCCCCTTATCGGGGGGCGGGGAGACC.

On this clone: The DNA ends 3 residues before the CDR3 does, and the rest of the CDR3 is filled in from the germline J gene. This sequence joins TRBV7-2 and TRBJ2-7; 10 bases map to TRBD2. V shed 5 bases, J shed 4 bases, and the junction held 8 bases outside the gene matches. This CDR3 region has 15 residues. Germline lookup yields CDR1 SGHTA and CDR2 FQGNSA. CDR3 bases read: TGTGCCAGCAGCCGTGGGACTAGCGTGACTTACGAG. It is translated as CASSRGTSVTYE. From start to end, the CDR3 is CASSRGTSVTYEQYF.

Concerning this clone itself: The read ends 3 residues shy of where the CDR3 ends; the end is completed using the germline J gene. This chain links TRBV11-2 with TRBJ2-3, with D maybe TRBD1 (5 bases). This CDR3 contains 15 residues. From germline, CDR1 is SGHAT and CDR2 FQNNGV. Trimming shortened V by 6 bases and J by 1 base, and 14 bases separated the two germline ends. Incomplete CDR3 DNA: TGTGCCAGCAGACAGGCTTCGTTCCGCACAGATACG. This codes for CASRQASFRTDT. The entire CDR3 sequence reads CASRQASFRTDTQYF.

Comment on this clone: Read sequence stops 3 residues before the CDR3 end, and the germline J gene provides the missing end. The rearrangement uses TRBV29-1 and TRBJ1-2; TRBD1 is a possible D gene (5 bases). Germline loops: CDR1 SQVTM, CDR2 ANQGSEA. This CDR3 contains 14 residues. The CDR3: CSVGGGTLDRGYTF. Incomplete CDR3 DNA: TGCAGCGTTGGGGGGGGGACCCTAGATCGAGGC.